The present entry profiles one T cell receptor beta chain with its context. Its matching antigen is unknown. The record originates from a study of T cell responses to AZD1222 COVID-19 vaccine. Points from the study as a whole: Nearly half of spike-specific TCRs reportedly target variant regions that are unmutated in the B.1.351 and B.1.1.7 variants. Elevations in Spike-specific TCR breadth and depth followed administration of two AZD1222 doses. White British donors predominated, females outnumbered males, and clonal diversity was possibly underestimated.

The table came from immunoSEQ multiplex PCR; TCRdb's copy has only in-frame clones and leaves some out. The sample comprises 150,000 to 200,000 clones, around 90% of which are singletons, and about 6.5% rests with the top ten. This CDR3 is 13 amino acids long. With 9 bases removed from V and 8 bases from J, the gap between germline ends came to 13 bases. CDR1 is KGHDR, CDR2 SFDVKD, per germline. The sample consisted of peripheral blood, taken 28 days after the second AZD1222 dose. The chain couples TRBV24-1 to TRBJ1-6, with D perhaps matching TRBD1 (5 bases). This receptor was obtained from an adult who received the AZD1222 COVID-19 vaccine. The CDR3 region is CATGDGDDSPLHF. The DNA for the CDR3 is TGTGCCACCGGGGACGGCGACGATTCACCCCTCCACTTT.